This is a list of T cell receptor beta chains from one sample in a study of PD-1 blockade in classical Hodgkin lymphoma. Method: immunoSEQ multiplex PCR; TCRdb's copy keeps in-frame clones and lacks some. Of about 97,000 clones in the sample, 80% to 85% are singletons; the top ten hold more than 10%. The specimen was peripheral blood mononuclear cells (PBMCs), collected at baseline. The receptors derive from a human donor with classical Hodgkin lymphoma. Each CDR3 is given without its conserved first and last residue.

TRBJ1-3,10,TRBV28,ASSFRQNTIY
TRBJ1-3,12,TRBV28,ASSSRNSGNTIY
TRBJ2-5,14,TRBV7-2,ASTPTSGAGGETQY
TRBJ1-4,10,TRBV30,AWREVNEKLF
TRBJ2-5,12,TRBV30,AWSVSWSQETQY
TRBJ2-6,17,TRBV4-1,ASSQARLAGGSGANVLT
TRBJ2-7,9,TRBV28,ATETAYEQY
TRBJ2-3,15,TRBV28,ASSPTGWDRVKNTQY
TRBJ2-3,12,TRBV30,AWRSGQASLTQY
TRBJ2-5,9,TRBV6-5,ASSSGETQY
TRBJ2-7,14,TRBV10-3,AISESAGQSSYEQY
TRBJ1-2,10,TRBV7-9,ASSPQRGGYT
TRBJ2-6,17,TRBV5-1,ASSLGPGTPGRGANVLT
TRBJ2-1,11,TRBV5-1,ASSLDRDNEQF
TRBJ2-1,14,TRBV4-1,ASSRDSQGSYNEQF
TRBJ2-2,13,TRBV5-1,ASSPIPTSTGELF
TRBJ2-1,14,TRBV11-2,ASSLARDRSYNEQF
TRBJ2-1,14,TRBV30,AWTRGSSGSWNEQF
TRBJ1-4,12,TRBV6-6,ASSYSQVNEKLF
TRBJ2-5,12,TRBV5-4,ASSLSRSQETQY
TRBJ2-5,14,TRBV5-4,ASSLGHGTSQETQY
TRBJ2-3,14,TRBV5-1,ASSLGWGASTDTQY
TRBJ2-3,13,TRBV5-1,ASKRSVGPWDTQY
TRBJ1-3,12,TRBV7-8,ASSSGQAGNTIY
TRBJ2-7,13,TRBV5-4,ASSYRLAGSYEQY
TRBJ2-1,11,TRBV5-1,ASSFDSYNEQF
TRBJ1-1,9,TRBV19,ASSWTGEAF
TRBJ1-4,12,TRBV7-9,ASSSVQGGEKLF
TRBJ2-3,11,TRBV18,ASSPQGPDTQY
TRBJ2-1,13,TRBV5-1,ASSSSGTSGAEQF
TRBJ2-1,13,TRBV5-4,ASSSDRPAYNEQF
TRBJ1-3,11,TRBV29-1,SARQGSGNTIY
TRBJ2-1,10,TRBV7-9,ASSQTASEQF
TRBJ2-7,12,TRBV7-2,ASSSDGWKREQY